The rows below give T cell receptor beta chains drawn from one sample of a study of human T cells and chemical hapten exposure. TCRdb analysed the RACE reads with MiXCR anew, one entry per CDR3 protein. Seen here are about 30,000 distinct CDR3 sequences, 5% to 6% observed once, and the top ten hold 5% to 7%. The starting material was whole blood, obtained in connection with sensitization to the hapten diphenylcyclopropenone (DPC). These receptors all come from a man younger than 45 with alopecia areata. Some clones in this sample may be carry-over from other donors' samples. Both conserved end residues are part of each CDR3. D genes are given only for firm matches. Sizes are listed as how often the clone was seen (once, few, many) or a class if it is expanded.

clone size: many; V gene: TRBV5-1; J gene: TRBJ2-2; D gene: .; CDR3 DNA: TGCGCCAGCAGCTTGGAGGGCGCCGGGGAGCTGTTTTTT; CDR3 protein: CASSLEGAGELFF
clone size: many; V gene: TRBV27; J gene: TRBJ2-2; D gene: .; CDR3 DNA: TGTGCCAGCAGTTATAGCGGTAACACCGGGGAGCTGTTTTTT; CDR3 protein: CASSYSGNTGELFF
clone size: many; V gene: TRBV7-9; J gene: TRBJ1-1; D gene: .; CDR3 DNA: TGTGCCAGCACCCACCCTACGCGGACGACTGAAGCTTTCTTT; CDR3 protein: CASTHPTRTTEAFF
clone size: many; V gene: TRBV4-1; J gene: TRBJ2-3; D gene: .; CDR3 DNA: TGCGCCAGCAGCCAAGAACCCCCCGGGGATACGCAGTATTTT; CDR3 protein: CASSQEPPGDTQYF
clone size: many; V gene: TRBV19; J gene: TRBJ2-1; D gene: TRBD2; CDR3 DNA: TGTGCCAGTAGGAGATCCACTAGCGGGAGTTGGGGTGAGCAGTTCTTC; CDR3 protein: CASRRSTSGSWGEQFF
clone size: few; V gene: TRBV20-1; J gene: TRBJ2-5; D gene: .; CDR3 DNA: TGCAGTGCCGCTCGAGAGACCCAGTACTTC; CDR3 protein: CSAARETQYF
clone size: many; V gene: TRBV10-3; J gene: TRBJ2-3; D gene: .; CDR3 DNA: TGTGCCATCAGTGAAGTGGGGGCCAGGCCAGATACGCAGTATTTT; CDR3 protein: CAISEVGARPDTQYF
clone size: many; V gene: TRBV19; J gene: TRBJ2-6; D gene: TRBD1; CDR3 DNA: TGTGCCAGTTGGGGACGACAGGGGGCCGGCTCTGGGGCCAACGTCCTGACTTTC; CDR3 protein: CASWGRQGAGSGANVLTF
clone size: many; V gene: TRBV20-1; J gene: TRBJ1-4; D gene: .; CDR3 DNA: TGCAGTGCCCCAGAGTTGGGAGCTAATGAAAAACTGTTTTTT; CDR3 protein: CSAPELGANEKLFF
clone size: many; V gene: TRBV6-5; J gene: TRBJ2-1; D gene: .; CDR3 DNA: TGTGCCACCCAGTCGCGTACTAGGACAGCGTACAATGAGCAGTTCTTC; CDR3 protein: CATQSRTRTAYNEQFF
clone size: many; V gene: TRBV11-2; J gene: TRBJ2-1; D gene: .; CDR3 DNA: TGTGCCAGCAGCTTGGGACGGGAGTACAATGAGCAGTTCTTC; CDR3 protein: CASSLGREYNEQFF
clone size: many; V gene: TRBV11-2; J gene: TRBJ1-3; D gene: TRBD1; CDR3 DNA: TGTGCCAGCAGCCAACCGGGACAGGGGTCGGCACGTGGAAACACCATATATTTT; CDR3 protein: CASSQPGQGSARGNTIYF
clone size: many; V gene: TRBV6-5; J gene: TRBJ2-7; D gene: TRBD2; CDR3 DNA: TGTGCCAGCAGTTACTCCCGCCCGGGACTAGCGGGAATCTCCTACGAGCAGTACTTC; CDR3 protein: CASSYSRPGLAGISYEQYF
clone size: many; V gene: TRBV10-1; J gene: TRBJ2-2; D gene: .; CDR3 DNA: TGCGCCAGCAGCACCCACCCCGGGGAGCTGTTTTTT; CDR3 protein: CASSTHPGELFF
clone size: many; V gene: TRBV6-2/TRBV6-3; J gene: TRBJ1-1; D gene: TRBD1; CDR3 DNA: TGTGCCAGCAGCGACAGGGACCGGCCTGAAGCTTTCTTT; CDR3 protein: CASSDRDRPEAFF
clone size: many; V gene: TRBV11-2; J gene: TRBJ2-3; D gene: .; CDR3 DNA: TGTGCCAGCAGCTTACTCGGTCTGAGCACAGATACGCAGTATTTT; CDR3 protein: CASSLLGLSTDTQYF
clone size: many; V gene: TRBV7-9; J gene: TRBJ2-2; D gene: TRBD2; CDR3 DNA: TGTGCCAGCAGCCTGGGACTAGTTGCGACCGGGGAGCTGTTTTTT; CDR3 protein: CASSLGLVATGELFF
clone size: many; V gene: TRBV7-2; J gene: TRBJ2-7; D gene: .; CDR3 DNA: TGTGCCAGCAGCCCCCAAGTGGGGCCCCACGAGCAGTACTTC; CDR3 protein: CASSPQVGPHEQYF
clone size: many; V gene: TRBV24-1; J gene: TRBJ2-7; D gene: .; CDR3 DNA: TGTGCCACCTCCATTCCTCGGGAGCGGAGCTACGAGCAGTACTTC; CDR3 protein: CATSIPRERSYEQYF
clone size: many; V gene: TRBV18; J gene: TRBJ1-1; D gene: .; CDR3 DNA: TGTGCCAGCTCACCACCGTTTGCGGGTAACACTGAAGCTTTCTTT; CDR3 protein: CASSPPFAGNTEAFF
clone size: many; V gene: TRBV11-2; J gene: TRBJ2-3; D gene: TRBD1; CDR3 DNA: TGTGCCAGCAGCTTCCAGGGGGCGGGAGATACGCAGTATTTT; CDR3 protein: CASSFQGAGDTQYF
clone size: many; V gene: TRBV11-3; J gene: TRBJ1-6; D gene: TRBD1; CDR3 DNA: TGTGCCAGCAGCGTGGGTCGGGACAGGGAAAATTCACCCCTCCACTTT; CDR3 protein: CASSVGRDRENSPLHF
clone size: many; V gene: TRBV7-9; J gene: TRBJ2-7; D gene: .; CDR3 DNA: TGTGCCAGCAGCAGTCCAACTCTTGCCCCCTACGAGCAGTACTTC; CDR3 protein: CASSSPTLAPYEQYF
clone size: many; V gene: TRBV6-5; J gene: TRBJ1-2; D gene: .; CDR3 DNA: TGTGCCAGCGCCTGGTCAGCCTTCTATGGCTACACCTTC; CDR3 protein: CASAWSAFYGYTF
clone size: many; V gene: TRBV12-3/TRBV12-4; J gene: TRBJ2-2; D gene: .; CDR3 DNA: TGTGCCAGCCACCCCTTCAGCTCGGGGGGCGTCAGCGCCGGGGAGCTGTTTTTT; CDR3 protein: CASHPFSSGGVSAGELFF
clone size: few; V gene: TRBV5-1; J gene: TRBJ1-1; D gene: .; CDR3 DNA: TGCGCCAGCAGCTTGGCTGGGGGGCGAGAAGCTTTCTTT; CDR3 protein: CASSLAGGREAFF
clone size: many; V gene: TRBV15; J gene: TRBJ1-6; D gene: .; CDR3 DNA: TGTGCCACCAGCAGAGTAGGGGATTCACCCCTCCACTTT; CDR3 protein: CATSRVGDSPLHF
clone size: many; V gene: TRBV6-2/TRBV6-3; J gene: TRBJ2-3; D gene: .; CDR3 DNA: TGTGCCAGCAGTTACCCACAGAGCACAGATACGCAGTATTTT; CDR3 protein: CASSYPQSTDTQYF
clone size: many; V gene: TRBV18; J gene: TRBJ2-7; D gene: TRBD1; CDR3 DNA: TGTGCCAGCTCACCACCTGACAGGGTTTCCTACGAGCAGTACTTC; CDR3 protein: CASSPPDRVSYEQYF
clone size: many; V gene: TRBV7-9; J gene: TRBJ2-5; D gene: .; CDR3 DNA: TGTGCCAGCAGCTTAGGTCAGTTTCGAAAAGAGACCCAGTACTTC; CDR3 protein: CASSLGQFRKETQYF
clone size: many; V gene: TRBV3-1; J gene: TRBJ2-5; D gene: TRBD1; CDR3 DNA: TGTGCCAGCAGCCAACCCGGGACAGGGGGCGAGACCCAGTACTTC; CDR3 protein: CASSQPGTGGETQYF
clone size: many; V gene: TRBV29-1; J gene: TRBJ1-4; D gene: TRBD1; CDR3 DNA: TGCAGCGTTACGAGCGGGACAGACCATAATGGGACAGACCATAATGAAAAACTGTTTTTT; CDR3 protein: CSVTSGTDHNGTDHNEKLFF